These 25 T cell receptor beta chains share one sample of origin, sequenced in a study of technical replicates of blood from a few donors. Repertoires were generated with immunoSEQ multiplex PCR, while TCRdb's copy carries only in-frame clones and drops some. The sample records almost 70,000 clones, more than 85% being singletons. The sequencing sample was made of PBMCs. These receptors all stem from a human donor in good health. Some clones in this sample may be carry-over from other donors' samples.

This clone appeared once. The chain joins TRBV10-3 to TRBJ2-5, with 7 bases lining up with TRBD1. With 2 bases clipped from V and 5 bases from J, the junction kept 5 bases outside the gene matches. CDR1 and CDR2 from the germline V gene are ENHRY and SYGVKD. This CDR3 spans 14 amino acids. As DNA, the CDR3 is TGTGCCATCAGTGAGAGAGGGGGCGCGGAGACCCAGTACTTC. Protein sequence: CAISERGGAETQYF.

The CDR3 region is CAWSVREKLFF. The CDR3 DNA reads TGTGCCTGGAGTGTGCGGGAAAAACTGTTTTTT. This chain uses TRBV30 with TRBJ1-4; the D is unclear. The CDR3 length is 11 residues. The germline V and J ends were trimmed by 0 bases and 8 bases, with 4 bases remaining between them. Germline loops: CDR1 GTSNPN, CDR2 SVGIG (reference sequence).

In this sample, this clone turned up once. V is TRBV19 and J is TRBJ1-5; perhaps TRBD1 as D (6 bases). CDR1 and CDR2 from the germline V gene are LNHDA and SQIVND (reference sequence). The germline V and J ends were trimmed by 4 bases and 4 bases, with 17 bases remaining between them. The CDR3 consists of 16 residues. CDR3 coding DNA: TGTGCCAGTAGTAGTCCGGGAAGAGGGGGTAATCAGCCCCAGCATTTT. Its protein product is CASSSPGRGGNQPQHF.

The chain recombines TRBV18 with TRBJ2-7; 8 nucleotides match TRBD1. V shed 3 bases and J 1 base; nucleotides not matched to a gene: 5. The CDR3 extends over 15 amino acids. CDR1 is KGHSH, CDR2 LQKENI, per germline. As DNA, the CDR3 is TGTGCCAGCTCACCTAGGGGACAGGCTTCCTACGAGCAGTACTTC. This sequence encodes CASSPRGQASYEQYF.

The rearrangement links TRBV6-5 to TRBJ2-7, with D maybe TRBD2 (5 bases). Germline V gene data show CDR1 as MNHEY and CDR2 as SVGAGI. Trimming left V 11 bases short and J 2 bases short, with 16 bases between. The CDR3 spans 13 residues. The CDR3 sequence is CAARADTTYEQYF. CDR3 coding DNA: TGTGCCGCGCGGGCCGACACTACCTACGAGCAGTACTTC.

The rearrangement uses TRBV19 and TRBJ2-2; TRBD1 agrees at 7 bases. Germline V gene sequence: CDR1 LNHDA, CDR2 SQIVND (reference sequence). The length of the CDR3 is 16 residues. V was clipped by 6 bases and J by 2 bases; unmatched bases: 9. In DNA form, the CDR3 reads TGTGCCAGTAGCCTTCCGACAGGGATTAACACCGGGGAGCTGTTTTTT. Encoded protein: CASSLPTGINTGELFF.

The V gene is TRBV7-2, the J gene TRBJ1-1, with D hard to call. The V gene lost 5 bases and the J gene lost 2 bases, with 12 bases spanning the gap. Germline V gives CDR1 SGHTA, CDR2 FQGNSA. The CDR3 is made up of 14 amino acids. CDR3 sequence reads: CASSVQATNTEAFF. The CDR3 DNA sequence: TGTGCCAGCAGCGTCCAGGCTACCAACACTGAAGCTTTCTTT.

CDR3 sequence: CASSPGQRLRGYTF. The CDR3 DNA sequence: TGTGCCAGCAGCCCGGGACAGAGGTTAAGAGGCTACACCTTC. The rearrangement links TRBV27 to TRBJ1-2; 7 nucleotides agree with TRBD1. Germline values: CDR1 MNHEY, CDR2 SMNVEV (reference sequence). The CDR3 is 14 residues long. The J segment lost 8 bases and the V segment lost 6 bases, leaving 12 bases of the junction unmatched.

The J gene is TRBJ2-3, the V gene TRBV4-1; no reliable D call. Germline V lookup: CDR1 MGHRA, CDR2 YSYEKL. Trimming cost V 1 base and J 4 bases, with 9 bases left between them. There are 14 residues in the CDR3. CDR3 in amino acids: CASSQVPSPDTQYF. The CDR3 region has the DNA TGCGCCAGCAGCCAAGTCCCGAGTCCAGATACGCAGTATTTT.

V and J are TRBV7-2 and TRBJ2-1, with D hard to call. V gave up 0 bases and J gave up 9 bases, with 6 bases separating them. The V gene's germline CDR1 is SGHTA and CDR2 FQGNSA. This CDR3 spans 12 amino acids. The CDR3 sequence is CASSLASIEQFF. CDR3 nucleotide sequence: TGTGCCAGCAGCTTAGCTTCCATTGAGCAGTTCTTC.

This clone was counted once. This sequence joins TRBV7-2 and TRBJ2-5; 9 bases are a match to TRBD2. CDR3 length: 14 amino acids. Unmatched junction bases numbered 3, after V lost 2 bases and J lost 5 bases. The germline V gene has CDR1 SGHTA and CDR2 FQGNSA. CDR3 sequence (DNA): TGTGCCAGCAGCTTATCTAGCGGGGCGGAGACCCAGTACTTC. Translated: CASSLSSGAETQYF.

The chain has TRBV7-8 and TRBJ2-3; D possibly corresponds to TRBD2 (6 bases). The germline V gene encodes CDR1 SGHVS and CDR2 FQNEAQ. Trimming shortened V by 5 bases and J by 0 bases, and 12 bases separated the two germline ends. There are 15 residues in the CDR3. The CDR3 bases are TGTGCCAGCAGCCATAGCGGATCTAGCACAGATACGCAGTATTTT. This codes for CASSHSGSSTDTQYF.

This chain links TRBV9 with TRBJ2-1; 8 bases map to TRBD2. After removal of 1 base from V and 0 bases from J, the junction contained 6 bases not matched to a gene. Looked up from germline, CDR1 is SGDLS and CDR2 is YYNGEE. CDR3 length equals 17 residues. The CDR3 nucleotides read TGTGCCAGCAGCGTATACCCAGCGGGGGTCTCCTACAATGAGCAGTTCTTC. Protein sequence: CASSVYPAGVSYNEQFF.

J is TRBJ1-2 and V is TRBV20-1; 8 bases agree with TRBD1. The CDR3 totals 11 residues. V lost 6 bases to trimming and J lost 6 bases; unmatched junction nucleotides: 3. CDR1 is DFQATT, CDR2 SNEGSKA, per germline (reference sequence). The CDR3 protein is CSATTGDGYTF. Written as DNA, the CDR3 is TGCAGTGCAACGACAGGGGATGGCTACACCTTC.

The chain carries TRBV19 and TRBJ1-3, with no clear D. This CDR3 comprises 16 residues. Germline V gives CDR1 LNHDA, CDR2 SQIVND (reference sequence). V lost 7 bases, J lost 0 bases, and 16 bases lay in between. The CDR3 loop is CASNKGLTISGNTIYF. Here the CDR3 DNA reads TGTGCCAGTAATAAAGGACTCACGATCTCTGGAAACACCATATATTTT. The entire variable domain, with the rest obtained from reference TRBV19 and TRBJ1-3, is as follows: DGGITQSPKYLFRKEGQNVTLSCEQNLNHDAMYWYRQDPGQGLRLIYYSQIVNDFQKGDIAEGYSVSREKKESFPLTVTSAQKNPTAFYLCASNKGLTISGNTIYFGEGSWLTVV.

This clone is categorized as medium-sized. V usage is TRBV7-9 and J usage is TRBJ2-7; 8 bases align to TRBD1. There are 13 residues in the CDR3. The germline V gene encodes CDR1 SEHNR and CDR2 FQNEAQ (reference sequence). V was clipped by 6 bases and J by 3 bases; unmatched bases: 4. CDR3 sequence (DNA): TGTGCCAGCAGTCTACAGGGGGACTACGAGCAGTACTTC. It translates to CASSLQGDYEQYF.

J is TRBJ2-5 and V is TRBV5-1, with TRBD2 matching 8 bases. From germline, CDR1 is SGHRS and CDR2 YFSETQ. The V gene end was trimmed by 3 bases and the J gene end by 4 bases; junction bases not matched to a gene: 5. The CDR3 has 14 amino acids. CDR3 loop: CASSSGGGGETQYF. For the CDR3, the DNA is TGCGCCAGCAGCTCCGGGGGGGGCGGAGAGACCCAGTACTTC.

The CDR3 is CASQREGPETQYF. DNA of the CDR3: TGTGCCAGTCAGCGGGAGGGACCAGAGACCCAGTACTTC. The chain recombines TRBV5-6 with TRBJ2-5; TRBD2 matches 10 bases. CDR3 length equals 13 residues. Germline V gene sequence: CDR1 SGHDT, CDR2 YYEEEE. Trimming took 8 bases from V and 4 from J; bases not matched to a gene: 5.

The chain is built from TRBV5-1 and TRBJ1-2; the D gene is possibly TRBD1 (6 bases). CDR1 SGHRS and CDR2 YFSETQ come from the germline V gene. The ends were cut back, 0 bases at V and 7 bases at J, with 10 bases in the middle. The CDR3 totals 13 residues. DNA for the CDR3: TGCGCCAGCAGCTTGGGGGGGACAAGTGGCTACACCTTC. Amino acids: CASSLGGTSGYTF.

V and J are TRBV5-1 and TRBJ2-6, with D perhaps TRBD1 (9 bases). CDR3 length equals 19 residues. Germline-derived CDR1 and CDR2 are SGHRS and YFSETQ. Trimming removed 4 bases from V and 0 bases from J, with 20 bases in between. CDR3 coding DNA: TGCGCCAGCAGCCCCACGGGGGGGACAGGGATCTCTGGGGCCAACGTCCTGACTTTC. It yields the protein CASSPTGGTGISGANVLTF.

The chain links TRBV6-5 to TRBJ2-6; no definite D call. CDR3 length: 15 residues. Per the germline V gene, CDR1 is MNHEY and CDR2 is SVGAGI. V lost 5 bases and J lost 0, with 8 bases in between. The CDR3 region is CASSLSFSGANVLTF. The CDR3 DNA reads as TGTGCCAGCAGTCTGTCTTTCTCTGGGGCCAACGTCCTGACTTTC.

The CDR3 DNA sequence: TGCGCCAGCAGCCAAGGAAAGGGCGGGACTGAAGCTTTCTTT. This gives the protein CASSQGKGGTEAFF. The chain uses TRBV4-3 and TRBJ1-1; D is unclear. With 1 base removed from V and 5 bases from J, the gap between germline ends came to 11 bases. The CDR3 loop spans 14 amino acids. In germline, CDR1 is LGHNA, CDR2 YSLEER.

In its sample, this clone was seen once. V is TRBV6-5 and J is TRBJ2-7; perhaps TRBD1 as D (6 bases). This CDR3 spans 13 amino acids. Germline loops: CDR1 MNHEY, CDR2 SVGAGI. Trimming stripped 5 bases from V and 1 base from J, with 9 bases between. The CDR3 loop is CASSRQESYEQYF. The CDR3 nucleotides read TGTGCCAGCAGTCGACAGGAATCCTACGAGCAGTACTTC.

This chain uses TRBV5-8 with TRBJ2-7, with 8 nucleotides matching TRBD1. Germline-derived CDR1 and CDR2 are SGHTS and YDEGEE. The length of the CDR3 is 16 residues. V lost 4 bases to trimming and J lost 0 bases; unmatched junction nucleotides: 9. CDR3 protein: CASSPERQGSSYEQYF. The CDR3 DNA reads TGTGCCAGCAGCCCCGAGAGACAGGGGTCCTCCTACGAGCAGTACTTC.

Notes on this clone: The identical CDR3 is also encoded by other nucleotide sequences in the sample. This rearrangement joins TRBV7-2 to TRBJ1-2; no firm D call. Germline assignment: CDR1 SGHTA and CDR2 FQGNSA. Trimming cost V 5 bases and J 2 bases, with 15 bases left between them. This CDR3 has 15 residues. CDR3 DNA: TGTGCCAGCAGCCCCGGAGGAGGTTCGAACTATGGCTACACCTTC. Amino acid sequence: CASSPGGGSNYGYTF.